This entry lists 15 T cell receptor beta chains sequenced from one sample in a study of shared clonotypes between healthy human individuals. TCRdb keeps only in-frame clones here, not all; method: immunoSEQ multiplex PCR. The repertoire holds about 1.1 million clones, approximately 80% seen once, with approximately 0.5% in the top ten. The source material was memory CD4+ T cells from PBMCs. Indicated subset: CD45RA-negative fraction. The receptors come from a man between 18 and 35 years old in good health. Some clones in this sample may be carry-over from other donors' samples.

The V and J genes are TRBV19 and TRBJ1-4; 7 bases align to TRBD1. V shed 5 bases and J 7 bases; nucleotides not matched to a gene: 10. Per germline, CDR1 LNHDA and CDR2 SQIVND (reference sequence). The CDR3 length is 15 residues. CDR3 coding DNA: TGTGCCAGTAGTCCCCAACAGGGGCCTTTTGAAAAACTGTTTTTT. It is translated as CASSPQQGPFEKLFF.

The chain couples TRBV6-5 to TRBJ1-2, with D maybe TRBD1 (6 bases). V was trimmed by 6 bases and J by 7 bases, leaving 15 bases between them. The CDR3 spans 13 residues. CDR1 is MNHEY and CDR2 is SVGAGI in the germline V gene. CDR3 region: CASRRGREGGYTF. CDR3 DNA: TGTGCCAGCAGAAGGGGGAGGGAGGGTGGCTACACCTTC.

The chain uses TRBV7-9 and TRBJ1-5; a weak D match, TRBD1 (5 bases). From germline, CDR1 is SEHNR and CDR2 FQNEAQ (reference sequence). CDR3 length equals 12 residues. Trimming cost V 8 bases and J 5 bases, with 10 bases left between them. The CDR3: CASAGRDQPQHF. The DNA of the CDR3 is TGTGCCAGCGCGGGGCGGGATCAGCCCCAGCATTTT.

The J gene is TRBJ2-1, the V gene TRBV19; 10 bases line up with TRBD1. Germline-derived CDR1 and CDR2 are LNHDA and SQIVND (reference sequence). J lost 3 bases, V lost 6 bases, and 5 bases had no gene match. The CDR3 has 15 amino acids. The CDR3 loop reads CASSHRDRGYNEQFF. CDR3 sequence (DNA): TGTGCCAGTAGCCACCGGGACAGGGGCTACAATGAGCAGTTCTTC.

The CDR3 nucleotides read TGTGCCAGCAGCTCCGAATCAGATACGCAGTATTTT. Its protein is CASSSESDTQYF. The chain couples TRBV11-1 to TRBJ2-3, with no clear D. Germline V lookup: CDR1 SGHAT, CDR2 FQDESV (reference sequence). The CDR3 extends over 12 amino acids. V was cut by 4 bases and J by 4 bases, with 6 bases left in between.

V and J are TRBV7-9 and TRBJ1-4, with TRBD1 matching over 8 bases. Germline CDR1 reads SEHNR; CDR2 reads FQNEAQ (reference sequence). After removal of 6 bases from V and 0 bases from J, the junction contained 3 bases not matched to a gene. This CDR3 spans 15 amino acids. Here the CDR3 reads CASSTQGATNEKLFF. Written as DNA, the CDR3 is TGTGCCAGCAGTACACAGGGGGCAACTAATGAAAAACTGTTTTTT.

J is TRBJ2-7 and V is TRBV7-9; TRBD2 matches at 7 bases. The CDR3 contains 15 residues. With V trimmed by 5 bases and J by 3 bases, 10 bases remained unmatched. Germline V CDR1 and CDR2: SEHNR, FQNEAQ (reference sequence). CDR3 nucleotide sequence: TGTGCCAGCAGCAATCCTCGGGAGGCCGTCTACGAGCAGTACTTC. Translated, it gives CASSNPREAVYEQYF.

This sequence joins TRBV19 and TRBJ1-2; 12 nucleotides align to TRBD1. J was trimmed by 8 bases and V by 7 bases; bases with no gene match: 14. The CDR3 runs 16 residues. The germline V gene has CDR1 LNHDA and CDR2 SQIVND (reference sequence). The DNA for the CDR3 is TGTGCCAGTATTCCGGGGACAGGGGGCGAACGTGGCGGCTACACCTTC. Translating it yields CASIPGTGGERGGYTF.

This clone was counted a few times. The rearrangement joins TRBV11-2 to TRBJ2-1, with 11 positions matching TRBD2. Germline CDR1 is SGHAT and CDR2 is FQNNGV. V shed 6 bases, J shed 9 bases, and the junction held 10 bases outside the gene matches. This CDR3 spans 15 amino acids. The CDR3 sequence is CASRPTSGSLFEQFF. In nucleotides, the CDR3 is TGTGCCAGCAGACCAACTAGCGGGAGCTTATTTGAGCAGTTCTTC.

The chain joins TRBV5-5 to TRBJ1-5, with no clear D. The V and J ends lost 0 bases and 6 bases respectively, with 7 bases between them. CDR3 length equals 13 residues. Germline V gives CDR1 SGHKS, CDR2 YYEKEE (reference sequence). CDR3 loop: CASSLEAGQPQHF. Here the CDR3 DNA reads TGTGCCAGCAGCTTGGAGGCGGGTCAGCCCCAGCATTTT.

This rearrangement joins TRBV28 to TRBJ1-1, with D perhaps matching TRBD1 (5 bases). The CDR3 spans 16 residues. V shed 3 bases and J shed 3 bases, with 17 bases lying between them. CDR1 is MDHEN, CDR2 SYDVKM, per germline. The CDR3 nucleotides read TGTGCCAGCAGTTTTGCCGGGGCCAATGTTCACACTGAAGCTTTCTTT. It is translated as CASSFAGANVHTEAFF.

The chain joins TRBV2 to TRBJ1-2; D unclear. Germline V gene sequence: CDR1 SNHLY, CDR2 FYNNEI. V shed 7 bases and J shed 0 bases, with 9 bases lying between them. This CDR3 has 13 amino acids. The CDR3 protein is CASKDGPNYGYTF. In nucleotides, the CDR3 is TGTGCCAGCAAGGACGGCCCTAACTATGGCTACACCTTC.

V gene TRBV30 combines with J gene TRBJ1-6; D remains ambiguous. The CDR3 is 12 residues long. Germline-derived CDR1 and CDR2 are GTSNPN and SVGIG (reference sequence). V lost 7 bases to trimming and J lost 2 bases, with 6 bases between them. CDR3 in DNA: TGTGCCTTCGCAACCTATAATTCACCCCTCCACTTT. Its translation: CAFATYNSPLHF.

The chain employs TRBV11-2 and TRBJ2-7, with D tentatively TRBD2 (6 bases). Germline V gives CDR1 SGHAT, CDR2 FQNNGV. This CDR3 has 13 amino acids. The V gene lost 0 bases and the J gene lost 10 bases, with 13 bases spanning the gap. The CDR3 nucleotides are TGTGCCAGCAGCTTAGATCGGGGGAGAGGCCAGTACTTC. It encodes CASSLDRGRGQYF.

CDR3 amino acids: CASSSTSSSYEQYF. As DNA, the CDR3 is TGTGCCAGCAGTAGCACTAGCAGCTCCTACGAGCAGTACTTC. V usage is TRBV6-6 and J usage is TRBJ2-7; D is perhaps TRBD2 (6 bases). The V end was cut by 5 bases, the J end by 0 bases, with 11 bases between. The CDR3 has 14 amino acids. The V gene's germline CDR1 is MNHNY and CDR2 SVGAGI (reference sequence).